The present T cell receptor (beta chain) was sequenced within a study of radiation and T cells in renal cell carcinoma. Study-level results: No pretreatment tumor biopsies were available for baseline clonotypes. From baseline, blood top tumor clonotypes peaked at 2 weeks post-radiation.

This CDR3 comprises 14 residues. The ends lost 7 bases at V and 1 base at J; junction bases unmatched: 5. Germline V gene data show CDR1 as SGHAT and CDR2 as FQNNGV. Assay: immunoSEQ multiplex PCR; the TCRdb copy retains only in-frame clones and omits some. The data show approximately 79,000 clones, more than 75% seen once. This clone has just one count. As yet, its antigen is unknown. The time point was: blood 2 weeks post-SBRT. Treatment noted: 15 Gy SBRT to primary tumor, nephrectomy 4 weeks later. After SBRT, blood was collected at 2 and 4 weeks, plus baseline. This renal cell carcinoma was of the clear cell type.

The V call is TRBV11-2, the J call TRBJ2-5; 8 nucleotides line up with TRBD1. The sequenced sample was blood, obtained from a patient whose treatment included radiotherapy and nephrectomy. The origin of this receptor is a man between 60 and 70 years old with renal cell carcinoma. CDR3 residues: CASNFQGAQETQYF. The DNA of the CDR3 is TGTGCCAGCAACTTCCAGGGGGCCCAAGAGACCCAGTACTTC. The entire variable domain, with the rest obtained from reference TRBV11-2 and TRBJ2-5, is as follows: EAGVAQSPRYKIIEKRQSVAFWCNPISGHATLYWYQQILGQGPKLLIQFQNNGVVDDSQLPKDRFSAERLKGVDSTLKIQPAKLEDSAVYLCASNFQGAQETQYFGPGTRLLVL.